This T cell receptor beta chain was documented in a study of PD-1 blockade in mismatch repair-deficient tumors. Looking at the study overall: Patients had over ten mismatch repair-deficient cancer types and were previously treated and progressing.

The CDR3 sequence is 12 residues long. V lost 5 bases to trimming and J lost 6 bases; unmatched junction nucleotides: 3. The germline V gene has CDR1 SGHNT and CDR2 YENEEA. Mismatch repair deficiency was confirmed in all patients, by PCR or immunohistochemistry. TCR sequencing covered a few patients who responded to pembrolizumab. Overall study results and limits: Tumor-resident clones, often undetectable pretreatment in blood, expanded then contracted after pembrolizumab.

Profiling relied on immunoSEQ multiplex PCR, and the TCRdb table lists in-frame clones only, not all of them. The table includes 20,000 to 25,000 clones, 84% detected once. Concerning this clone itself: Its antigen is unidentified.

V is TRBV11-3 and J is TRBJ1-1; 7 nucleotides match TRBD1. The source material was peripheral blood, sampled 2 weeks after starting pembrolizumab. This sequence originates from an adult with mismatch repair-deficient cancer. CDR3 sequence (DNA): TGTGCCAGCAGCATTGGACAGGCTGAAGCTTTCTTT. Its protein product is CASSIGQAEAFF.